This record covers a single T cell receptor beta chain. The CDR3 is made up of 13 amino acids. Germline CDR1 is SGHRS and CDR2 is YFSETQ. Trimming took 6 bases from V and 0 from J; bases not matched to a gene: 1. This sample is part of a study of cytomegalovirus exposure and HLA in healthy donors. PCR amplification relied on 60 Vbeta primers (plus 13 Jbeta primers). The assay was immunoSEQ multiplex PCR, and TCRdb's table has in-frame clones only and misses some. This sample yields over 100,000 clones, of which about 62% are seen a single time; approximately 4.3% belongs to the top ten. The chain links TRBV5-1 to TRBJ2-7, with TRBD1 matching over 9 bases. This sequence originates from a human donor in good health. The sequenced sample consisted of PBMCs. For the CDR3, the DNA is TGCGCCAGCACGACAGGGGGCTCCTACGAGCAGTACTTC. This encodes CASTTGGSYEQYF.